The 32 T cell receptor beta chains below all came from one sample that was sequenced in a study of post-analysis software for immune sequencing data. What these receptors recognize is not known. Study conclusions and caveats: Among 5 or 6 TRBV segments more frequent in patients than controls were TRBV5-6, TRBV5-1 and TRBV20-1.

cDNA libraries for TCR beta contained unique molecular identifiers. TCRdb reanalysed the PCR reads using MiXCR and keeps one entry per CDR3 protein. The data contain hundreds of thousands of distinct CDR3 sequences, 36% of them singletons. Sequencing was performed on blood. The origin of the receptors is a girl aged 10-17 years with multiple sclerosis.

Many counts were recorded for this clonotype. CDR3 protein: CASSPRLVLETQYF. The CDR3 coding sequence is TGTGCCAGCAGTCCCAGACTAGTTCTTGAGACCCAGTACTTC. The rearrangement uses TRBV28 and TRBJ2-5; D may be TRBD2 (6 bases). CDR3 size: 14 residues. Germline V lookup: CDR1 MDHEN, CDR2 SYDVKM. Trimming took 5 bases from V and 5 from J, leaving 15 bases between them.

This clonotype occurred many times. The chain couples TRBV29-1 to TRBJ2-1; D not resolved. V shed 5 bases and J shed 4 bases, with 9 bases lying between them. The CDR3 consists of 12 residues. Germline-derived CDR1 and CDR2 are SQVTM and ANQGSEA. The CDR3 nucleotides read TGCAGCGTTAGATCTGGTTACAATGAGCAGTTCTTC. Amino acids: CSVRSGYNEQFF.

The rearrangement joins TRBV18 to TRBJ2-7, with D unclear. This CDR3 is 14 amino acids long. Trimming stripped 6 bases from V and 0 bases from J, with 12 bases between. Germline CDR1 and CDR2: KGHSH and LQKENI. The CDR3 region is CASSTVLNSYEQYF. The CDR3 DNA is TGTGCCAGCTCGACGGTCCTAAACTCCTACGAGCAGTACTTC.

This chain links TRBV20-1 with TRBJ2-1; 11 bases line up with TRBD2. The germline CDR1 and CDR2 sequences are DFQATT and SNEGSKA (reference sequence). This CDR3 contains 15 residues. The trim removed 2 bases at V and 4 bases at J, leaving 4 bases unmatched. The CDR3, as DNA: TGCAGTGCTAGACTCCTAGCGGGAGGTTACAATGAGCAGTTCTTC. Protein product: CSARLLAGGYNEQFF.

Within the sample, this clonotype is medium-sized. This sequence joins TRBV29-1 and TRBJ2-3; 10 positions match TRBD2. The germline gives CDR1 SQVTM, CDR2 ANQGSEA. This CDR3 has 14 amino acids. V lost 4 bases, J lost 2 bases, and 3 bases stayed unmatched. CDR3 in amino acids: CSVAGLAATDTQYF. CDR3 DNA: TGCAGCGTTGCCGGACTAGCGGCCACAGATACGCAGTATTTT.

The chain combines TRBV5-5 with TRBJ2-7; 9 nucleotides agree with TRBD1. CDR1 and CDR2 from the germline V gene are SGHKS and YYEKEE (reference sequence). Trimming cost V 2 bases and J 0 bases; bases outside gene matches: 6. This CDR3 comprises 16 residues. The CDR3 DNA reads TGTGCCAGCAGCTTTCACGGGACAGGGACCTCCTACGAGCAGTACTTC. It specifies CASSFHGTGTSYEQYF.

Many counts were recorded for this clonotype. The chain is built from TRBV5-1 and TRBJ2-5; TRBD2 aligns across 12 bases. The CDR3 consists of 17 residues. Unmatched junction bases numbered 11, after V lost 4 bases and J lost 4 bases. Germline CDR1 SGHRS, CDR2 YFSETQ. CDR3 sequence: CASSPGLAGTLGETQYF. CDR3 in DNA: TGCGCCAGCAGCCCGGGACTAGCGGGCACGTTGGGAGAGACCCAGTACTTC.

This clonotype was observed a few times. The V gene is TRBV12-3 or TRBV12-4, the J gene TRBJ1-2, with a weak D call TRBD1 (5 bases). This CDR3 has 15 residues. V lost 8 bases to trimming and J lost 6 bases, with 22 bases between them. The chain's CDR3 is CASQLAGNGLNGYTF. CDR3 nucleotide sequence: TGTGCCAGCCAACTCGCAGGGAACGGGTTAAATGGCTACACCTTC.

This clonotype was seen repeatedly, ten times or more. The chain joins TRBV7-9 to TRBJ2-1; 14 bases align to TRBD2. The CDR3 spans 18 residues. V was clipped by 4 bases and J by 6 bases; unmatched bases: 11. The germline gives CDR1 SEHNR, CDR2 FQNEAQ (reference sequence). The CDR3 spells CASSSGTSGRKGGNEQFF. CDR3 nucleotides: TGTGCCAGCAGCTCCGGGACTAGCGGGAGAAAGGGGGGCAATGAGCAGTTCTTC.

This chain links TRBV28 with TRBJ1-6, with TRBD1 identical over 7 bases. Germline assignment: CDR1 MDHEN and CDR2 SYDVKM. V dropped 8 bases and J dropped 7; count of bases not matched to a gene: 8. The CDR3 contains 14 residues. The CDR3 bases are TGTGCCAGCCGTCGACAGGGAGAGAATTCACCCCTCCACTTT. Translating gives CASRRQGENSPLHF.

To note about this clonotype: Germline is not matched at one junction end, which may reflect a read error. The chain employs TRBV12-3 or TRBV12-4 and TRBJ1-6; 8 positions agree with TRBD1. This CDR3 is 13 amino acids long. The CDR3, as DNA: TGTGCCAGCAGTTCGGACAGGGATTCACCCCCCCACTTT. This codes for CASSSDRDSPPHF.

V is TRBV11-2 and J is TRBJ2-1, with TRBD2 matching over 15 bases. The V gene's germline CDR1 is SGHAT and CDR2 FQNNGV. The length of the CDR3 is 17 residues. Losses at the gene ends were 5 bases for V and 7 bases for J; bases not matched to a gene: 9. CDR3 sequence: CASSLGLAGGPGNEQFF. CDR3 sequence (DNA): TGTGCCAGCAGCCTAGGACTAGCGGGAGGGCCTGGGAATGAGCAGTTCTTC.

This clonotype appeared a single time. This may stem from a read error, because a much larger clone lies one nucleotide away. The rearrangement links TRBV7-3 to TRBJ1-1; 7 nucleotides line up with TRBD1. CDR1 is SGHTA, CDR2 FQGTGA, per germline. This CDR3 region has 13 residues. The CDR3 DNA sequence: TGTGTCAGCAGCTTACAGGGGCAGGCTGAAGCTTTCTTT. Translation gives CVSSLQGQAEAFF.

The chain recombines TRBV28 with TRBJ2-2, with D uncertain. The CDR3 extends over 13 amino acids. Germline V gene data show CDR1 as MDHEN and CDR2 as SYDVKM. The V end lost 8 bases, the J end lost 7 bases, and 14 bases lay between the germline ends. The CDR3, as DNA: TGTGCCAGCCTAAAGGGCCCCCGCGGGGAGCTGTTTTTT. This codes for CASLKGPRGELFF.

In regard to this clonotype: A much bigger clone sits one base away, suggesting this may be a read error. This rearrangement joins TRBV7-9 to TRBJ2-3; 7 bases match TRBD2. Looked up from germline, CDR1 is SEHNR and CDR2 is FQNEAQ (reference sequence). This CDR3 contains 16 residues. The CDR3, as DNA: TGTGCCAGCAGTCTAGGTGCTAGCGGCGGCACAGATACGCGGTATTTT. It translates to CASSLGASGGTDTRYF.

About this clonotype itself: This clone may be a read error of a much larger clone one base away. The rearrangement uses TRBV3-1 and TRBJ2-1; D could derive from TRBD1 or TRBD2 (6 bases each). Trimming stripped 1 base from V and 11 bases from J, with 12 bases between. The CDR3 consists of 13 residues. The germline gives CDR1 LGHDT, CDR2 YNNKEL (reference sequence). CDR3 bases: TGTGCCAGCAGCCAAGTGGGGGGCTCGCAGCAGTTCTTC. Translated, it gives CASSQVGGSQQFF.

This clonotype has a count of ten or more. The chain links TRBV29-1 to TRBJ2-5; 7 bases are a match to TRBD2. The J segment lost 4 bases and the V segment lost 3 bases, leaving 11 bases of the junction unmatched. The germline V gene has CDR1 SQVTM and CDR2 ANQGSEA. The CDR3 is 15 residues long. DNA of the CDR3: TGCAGCGTTGACATACGGGGACTAAAAACAGAGACCCAGTACTTC. It yields the protein CSVDIRGLKTETQYF.

This clonotype was seen ten or more times. The V gene is TRBV28, the J gene TRBJ1-2; no clear D. CDR3 length: 13 residues. Per germline, CDR1 MDHEN and CDR2 SYDVKM. V lost 5 bases to trimming and J lost 0 bases, with 7 bases between them. This CDR3 is CASSPTANYGYTF. CDR3 DNA: TGTGCCAGCAGTCCAACAGCTAACTATGGCTACACCTTC.

This clonotype was seen many times. This sequence joins TRBV29-1 and TRBJ2-7; D is possibly TRBD1 (6 bases). This CDR3 contains 12 residues. Germline CDR1 reads SQVTM; CDR2 reads ANQGSEA. V gave up 6 bases and J gave up 1 base, with 10 bases separating them. The CDR3 sequence: CSVVGQSYEQYF. As DNA, the CDR3 is TGCAGCGTCGTTGGACAGTCCTACGAGCAGTACTTC.

The rearrangement joins TRBV6-1 to TRBJ2-3, with 7 nucleotides matching TRBD2. The CDR3 is 17 amino acids. Germline CDR1 and CDR2: MNHNS and SASEGT. The V gene end was trimmed by 6 bases and the J gene end by 6 bases; junction bases not matched to a gene: 18. The CDR3, as DNA: TGTGCCAGCAGCATCGCTCTTAAGCTAGCGGAGAGGGATACGCAGTATTTT. The encoded protein is CASSIALKLAERDTQYF.

With regard to this clonotype: This may stem from a read error, because a much larger clone lies one nucleotide away. This chain joins TRBV4-2 and TRBJ2-5; no clear D gene. The germline V gene has CDR1 LGHNA and CDR2 YNFKEQ. CDR3 length: 13 amino acids. V was shortened by 4 bases and J by 3 bases, with 9 bases between the two germline ends. This CDR3 is CASSRAKEETQYF. The CDR3 DNA reads TGTGCCAGCAGCCGGGCAAAAGAAGAGACCCAGTACTTC.

J is TRBJ1-5 and V is TRBV6-6; D is uncertain. The CDR3 is 13 amino acids. Trimming took off 0 bases at V and 5 bases at J, with 5 bases between the two ends. Germline V gene data show CDR1 as MNHNY and CDR2 as SVGAGI (reference sequence). For the CDR3, the DNA is TGTGCCAGCAGTTACTCCAAGGATCAGCCCCAGCATTTT. It codes for CASSYSKDQPQHF.

This clonotype was recorded at least ten times. The J gene is TRBJ2-5, the V gene TRBV10-3, with 8 bases lining up with TRBD1. Germline V gene sequence: CDR1 ENHRY, CDR2 SYGVKD. Unmatched junction bases numbered 6, after V lost 4 bases and J lost 5 bases. This CDR3 is 14 amino acids long. The CDR3 region has the DNA TGTGCCATCAGTGGGGCAGGGGGCCCGGAGACCCAGTACTTC. It codes for CAISGAGGPETQYF.

Comment on this clonotype: Mismatch with germline at one junction end may stem from a read error. The chain uses TRBV7-2 and TRBJ2-3; 8 positions agree with TRBD2. There are 16 residues in the CDR3. Per the germline V gene, CDR1 is SGHTA and CDR2 is FQGNSA. DNA for the CDR3: TGTGTCAGCAGCTTAGGCACTAGCGGTAGCACAGGTACGCAGTATTTT. This codes for CVSSLGTSGSTGTQYF.

V is TRBV13 and J is TRBJ1-5, with D unclear. V lost 10 bases and J lost 6, with 16 bases in between. The CDR3 sequence is 13 residues long. Per the germline V gene, CDR1 is PRHDT and CDR2 is FYEKMQ (reference sequence). The CDR3 loop is CANRARAGQPQHF. In DNA form, the CDR3 reads TGTGCCAACCGCGCGAGGGCAGGTCAGCCCCAGCATTTT.

This clonotype turned up a few times. This sequence joins TRBV6-6 and TRBJ2-3, with 7 bases identical to TRBD1. The CDR3 is 15 amino acids. Germline CDR1 reads MNHNY; CDR2 reads SVGAGI (reference sequence). Trimming cost V 6 bases and J 5 bases; bases outside gene matches: 11. CDR3 protein: CASRFLGQPQDTQYF. For the CDR3, the DNA is TGTGCCAGCAGGTTCCTGGGACAGCCCCAAGATACGCAGTATTTT.

This clonotype was counted ten times or more. The chain has TRBV18 and TRBJ2-7; perhaps D is TRBD1 or TRBD2 (5 bases each). The CDR3 spans 13 residues. V lost 2 bases, J lost 6 bases, and 11 bases lay in between. CDR1 is KGHSH, CDR2 LQKENI, per germline. The CDR3, as DNA: TGTGCCAGCTCACCATCTCCGGGGACCGAGCAGTACTTC. Its protein is CASSPSPGTEQYF.

In its sample, this clonotype was seen many times. The V call is TRBV28, the J call TRBJ1-2; 7 nucleotides agree with TRBD1. The V segment lost 6 bases and the J segment 7 bases; nucleotides outside the gene matches: 11. Germline-derived CDR1 and CDR2 are MDHEN and SYDVKM. This CDR3 spans 14 amino acids. CDR3 nucleotide sequence: TGTGCCAGCAGAACCGGGACAGCCCCGTTTGGCTACACCTTC. Translated, it gives CASRTGTAPFGYTF.

This clonotype was seen a handful of times. V is TRBV14 and J is TRBJ2-3; D possibly corresponds to TRBD2 (5 bases). Germline V gene sequence: CDR1 SGHDN, CDR2 FVKESK. The CDR3 covers 14 residues. V was clipped by 2 bases and J by 4 bases, with 10 bases between them. The CDR3 protein is CASSQSSGADTQYF. DNA of the CDR3: TGTGCCAGCAGCCAATCCTCCGGGGCAGATACGCAGTATTTT.

V usage is TRBV3-1 and J usage is TRBJ2-2; D call uncertain. The CDR3 covers 15 residues. Trimming shortened V by 0 bases and J by 6 bases, and 11 bases separated the two germline ends. Germline loops: CDR1 LGHDT, CDR2 YNNKEL (reference sequence). CDR3 nucleotide sequence: TGTGCCAGCAGCCAAGATTTGCTAAGCTCCGGGGAGCTGTTTTTT. Translation: CASSQDLLSSGELFF.

This clonotype was recorded at least ten times. At one end the junction does not follow the germline gene, possibly because of a read error. The CDR3 reads CSVGGMNTEAFF. CDR3 coding DNA: TGCAGTGTTGGCGGTATGAACACTGAAGCTTTCTTT. The chain carries TRBV29-1 and TRBJ1-1; D is ambiguous. The CDR3 loop spans 12 amino acids. The germline gives CDR1 SQVTM, CDR2 ANQGSEA.

This clonotype was counted ten times or more. V gene TRBV5-6 combines with J gene TRBJ2-3; D is possibly TRBD1 (6 bases). The CDR3 is 16 residues long. The germline gives CDR1 SGHDT, CDR2 YYEEEE. V was cut by 4 bases and J by 2 bases, with 17 bases left in between. The CDR3 DNA reads TGTGCCAGCAGCGCTGATTTCGGACAGCACACAGATACGCAGTATTTT. Protein product: CASSADFGQHTDTQYF. Full variable domain (rest looked up from reference TRBV5-6 and TRBJ2-3): DAGVTQSPTHLIKTRGQQVTLRCSPKSGHDTVSWYQQALGQGPQFIFQYYEEEERQRGNFPDRFSGHQFPNYSSELNVNALLLGDSALYLCASSADFGQHTDTQYFGPGTRLTVL.